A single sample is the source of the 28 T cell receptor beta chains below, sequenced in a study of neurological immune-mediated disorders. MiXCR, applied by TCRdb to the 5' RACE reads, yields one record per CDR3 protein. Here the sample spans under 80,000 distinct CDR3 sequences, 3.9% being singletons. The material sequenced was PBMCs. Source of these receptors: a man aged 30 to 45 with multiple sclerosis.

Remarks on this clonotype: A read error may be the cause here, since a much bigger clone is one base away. The CDR3 DNA sequence: TGTGCCACCAGCAGAACTACCAGGGGGAAAACCTACGAGCAGTACTTC. Its translation: CATSRTTRGKTYEQYF. The chain recombines TRBV15 with TRBJ2-7; 7 bases fit TRBD1. The CDR3 is made up of 16 amino acids. Germline V CDR1 and CDR2: LNHNV, YYDKDF (reference sequence). Unmatched junction bases numbered 9, after V lost 2 bases and J lost 2 bases.

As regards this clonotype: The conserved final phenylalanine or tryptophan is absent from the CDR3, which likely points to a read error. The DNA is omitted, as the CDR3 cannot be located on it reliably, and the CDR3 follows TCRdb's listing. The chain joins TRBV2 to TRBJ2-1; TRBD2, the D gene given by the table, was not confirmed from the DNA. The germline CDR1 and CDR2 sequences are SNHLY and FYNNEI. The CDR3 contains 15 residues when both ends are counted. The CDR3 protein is CASKKASGGAVEQFY.

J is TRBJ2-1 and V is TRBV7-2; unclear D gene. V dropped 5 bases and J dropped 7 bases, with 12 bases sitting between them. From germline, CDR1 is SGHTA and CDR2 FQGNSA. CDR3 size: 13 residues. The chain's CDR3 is CASSRITRNEQFF. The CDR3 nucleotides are TGTGCCAGCAGCCGCATAACGAGGAATGAGCAGTTCTTC.

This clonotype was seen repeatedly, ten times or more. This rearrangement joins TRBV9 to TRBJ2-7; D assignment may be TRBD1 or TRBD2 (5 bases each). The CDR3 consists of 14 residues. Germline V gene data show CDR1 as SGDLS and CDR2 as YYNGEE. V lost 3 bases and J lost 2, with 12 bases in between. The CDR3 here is CASSGPGSPYEQYF. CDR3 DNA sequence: TGTGCCAGCAGCGGCCCAGGGAGCCCCTACGAGCAGTACTTC.

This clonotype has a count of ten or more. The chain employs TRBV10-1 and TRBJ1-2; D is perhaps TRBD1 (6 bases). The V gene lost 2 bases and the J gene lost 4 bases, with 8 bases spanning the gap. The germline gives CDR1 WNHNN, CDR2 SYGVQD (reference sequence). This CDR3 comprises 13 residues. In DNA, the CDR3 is TGCGCCAGCAGTGAGGGGACAAGCTATGGCTACACCTTC. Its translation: CASSEGTSYGYTF.

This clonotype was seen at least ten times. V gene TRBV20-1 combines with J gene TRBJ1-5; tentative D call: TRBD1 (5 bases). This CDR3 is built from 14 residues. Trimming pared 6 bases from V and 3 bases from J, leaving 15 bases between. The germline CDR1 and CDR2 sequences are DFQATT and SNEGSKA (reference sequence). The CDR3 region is CSARTQGINQPQHF. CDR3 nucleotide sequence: TGCAGTGCCAGAACTCAGGGCATCAATCAGCCCCAGCATTTT.

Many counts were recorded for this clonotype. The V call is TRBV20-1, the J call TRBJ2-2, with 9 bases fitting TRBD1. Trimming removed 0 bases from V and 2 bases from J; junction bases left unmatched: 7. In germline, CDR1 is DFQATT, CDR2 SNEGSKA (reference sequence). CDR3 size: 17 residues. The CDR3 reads CSARDPGTGINTGELFF. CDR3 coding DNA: TGCAGTGCTAGAGATCCAGGGACAGGGATAAACACCGGGGAGCTGTTTTTT.

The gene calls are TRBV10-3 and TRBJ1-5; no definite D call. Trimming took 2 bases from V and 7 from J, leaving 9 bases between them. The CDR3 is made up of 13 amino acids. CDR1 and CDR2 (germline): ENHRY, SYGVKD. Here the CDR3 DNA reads TGTGCCATCAGTGAGGGGATACAGCAGCCCCAGCATTTT. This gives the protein CAISEGIQQPQHF.

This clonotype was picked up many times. DNA of the CDR3: TGTGCCAGCACCTCACAGGGGGCTTACTACGAGCAGTACTTC. It codes for CASTSQGAYYEQYF. V gene TRBV7-8 combines with J gene TRBJ2-7, with 9 bases identical to TRBD1. Germline values: CDR1 SGHVS, CDR2 FQNEAQ. The CDR3 totals 14 residues. Trimming took 7 bases from V and 3 from J; bases not matched to a gene: 7.

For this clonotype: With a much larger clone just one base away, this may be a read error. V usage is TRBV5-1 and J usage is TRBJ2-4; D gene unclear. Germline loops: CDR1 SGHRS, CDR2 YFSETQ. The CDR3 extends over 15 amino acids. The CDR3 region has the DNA TGCGCCAGCAGCTTGGATCGGTTAGCCAAAAAAATTCAGTACTTC. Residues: CASSLDRLAKKIQYF.

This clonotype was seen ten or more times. The chain's CDR3 is CASSLKGAVGGYTF. The CDR3 bases are TGTGCCAGCAGCCTTAAGGGGGCAGTGGGAGGCTACACCTTC. The chain uses TRBV6-6 and TRBJ1-2, with 7 bases aligning to TRBD1. Losses at the gene ends were 6 bases for V and 8 bases for J; bases not matched to a gene: 12. Germline V gene lookup returns CDR1 MNHNY and CDR2 SVGAGI (reference sequence). This CDR3 has 14 amino acids.

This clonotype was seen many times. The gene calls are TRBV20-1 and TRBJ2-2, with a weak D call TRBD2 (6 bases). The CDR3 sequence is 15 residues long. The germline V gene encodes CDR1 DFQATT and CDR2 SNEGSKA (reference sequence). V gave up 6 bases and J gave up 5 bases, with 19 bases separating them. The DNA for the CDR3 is TGCAGTGCCCAGGAGGGGACCGAGATTACCGGGGAGCTGTTTTTT. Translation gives CSAQEGTEITGELFF.

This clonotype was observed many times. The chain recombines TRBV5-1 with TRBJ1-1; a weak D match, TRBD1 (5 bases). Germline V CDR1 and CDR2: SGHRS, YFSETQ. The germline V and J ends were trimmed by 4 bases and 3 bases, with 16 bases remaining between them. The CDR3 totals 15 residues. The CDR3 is CASSPGWGKDTEAFF. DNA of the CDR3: TGCGCCAGCAGCCCGGGTTGGGGCAAGGACACTGAAGCTTTCTTT.

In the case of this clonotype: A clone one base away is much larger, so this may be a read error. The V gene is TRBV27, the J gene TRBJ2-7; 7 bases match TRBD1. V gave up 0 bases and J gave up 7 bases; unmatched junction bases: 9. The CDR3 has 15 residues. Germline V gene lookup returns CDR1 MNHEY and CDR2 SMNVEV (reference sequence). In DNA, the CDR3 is TGTGCCAGCAGTTTATCGTGGAAGGGGGCGGGTGAGCAGTACTTC. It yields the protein CASSLSWKGAGEQYF.

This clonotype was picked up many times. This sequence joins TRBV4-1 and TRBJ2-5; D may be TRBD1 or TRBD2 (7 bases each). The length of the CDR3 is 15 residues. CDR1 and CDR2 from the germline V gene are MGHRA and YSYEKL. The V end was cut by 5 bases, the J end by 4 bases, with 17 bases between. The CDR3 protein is CASSSRQGGRETQYF. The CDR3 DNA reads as TGCGCCAGCAGCTCCCGACAGGGAGGGAGAGAGACCCAGTACTTC.

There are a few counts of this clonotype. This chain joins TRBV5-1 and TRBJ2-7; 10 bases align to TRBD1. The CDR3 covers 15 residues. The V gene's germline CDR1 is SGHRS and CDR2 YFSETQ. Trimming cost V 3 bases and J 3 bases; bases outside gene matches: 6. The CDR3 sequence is CASSSPDRGLYEQYF. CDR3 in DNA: TGCGCCAGCAGCTCTCCAGACAGGGGGCTCTACGAGCAGTACTTC.

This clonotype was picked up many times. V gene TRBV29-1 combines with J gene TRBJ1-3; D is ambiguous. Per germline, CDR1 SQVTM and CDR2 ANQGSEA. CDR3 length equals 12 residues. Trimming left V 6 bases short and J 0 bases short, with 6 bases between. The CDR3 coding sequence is TGCAGCGTCTCTTTCTCTGGAAACACCATATATTTT. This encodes CSVSFSGNTIYF.

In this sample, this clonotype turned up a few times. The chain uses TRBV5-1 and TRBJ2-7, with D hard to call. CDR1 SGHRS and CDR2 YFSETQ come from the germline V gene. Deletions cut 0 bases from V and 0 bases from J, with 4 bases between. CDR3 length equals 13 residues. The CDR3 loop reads CASSLDDSYEQYF. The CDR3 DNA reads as TGCGCCAGCAGCTTGGACGACTCCTACGAGCAGTACTTC.

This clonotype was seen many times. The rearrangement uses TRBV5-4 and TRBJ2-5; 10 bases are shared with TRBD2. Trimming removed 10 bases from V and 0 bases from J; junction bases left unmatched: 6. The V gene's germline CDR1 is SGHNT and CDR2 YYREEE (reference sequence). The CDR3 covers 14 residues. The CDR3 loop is CAQGSGGHQETQYF. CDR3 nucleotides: TGTGCCCAGGGTAGCGGGGGGCACCAAGAGACCCAGTACTTC.

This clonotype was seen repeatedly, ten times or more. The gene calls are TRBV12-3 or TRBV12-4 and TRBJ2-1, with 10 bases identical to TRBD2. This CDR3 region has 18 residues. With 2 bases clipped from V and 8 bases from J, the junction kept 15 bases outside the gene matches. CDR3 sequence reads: CASSLFASGGSGGYEQFF. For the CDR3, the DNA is TGTGCCAGCAGTTTATTTGCTAGCGGGGGCTCGGGGGGGTATGAGCAGTTCTTC.

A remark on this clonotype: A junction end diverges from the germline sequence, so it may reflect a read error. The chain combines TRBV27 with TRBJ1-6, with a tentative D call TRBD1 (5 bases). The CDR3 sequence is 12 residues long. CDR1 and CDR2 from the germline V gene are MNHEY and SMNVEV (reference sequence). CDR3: CASSPGYSPLNF. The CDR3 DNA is TGTGCCAGCAGCCCAGGGTATTCACCCCTCAACTTT.

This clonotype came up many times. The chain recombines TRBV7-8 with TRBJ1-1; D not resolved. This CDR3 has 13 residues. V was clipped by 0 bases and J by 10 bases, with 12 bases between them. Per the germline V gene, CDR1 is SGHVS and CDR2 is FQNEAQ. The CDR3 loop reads CASSLAPRMGAFF. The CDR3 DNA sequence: TGTGCCAGCAGCTTAGCCCCAAGGATGGGAGCTTTCTTT.

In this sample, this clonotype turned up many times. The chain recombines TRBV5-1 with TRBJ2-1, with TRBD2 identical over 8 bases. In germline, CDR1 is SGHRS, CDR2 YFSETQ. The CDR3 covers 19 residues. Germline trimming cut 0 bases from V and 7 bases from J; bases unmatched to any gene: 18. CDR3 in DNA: TGCGCCAGCAGCTTGGCTGTCCTCGGCCGGGGGGGCAATGGGAATGAGCAGTTCTTC. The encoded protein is CASSLAVLGRGGNGNEQFF.

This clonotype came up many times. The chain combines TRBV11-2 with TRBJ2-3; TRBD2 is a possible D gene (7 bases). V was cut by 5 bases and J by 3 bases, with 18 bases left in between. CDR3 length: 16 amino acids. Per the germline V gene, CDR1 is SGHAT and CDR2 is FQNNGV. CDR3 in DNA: TGTGCCAGCAGCCCCGGAGGGGGGGTTGGTACAGATACGCAGTATTTT. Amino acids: CASSPGGGVGTDTQYF.

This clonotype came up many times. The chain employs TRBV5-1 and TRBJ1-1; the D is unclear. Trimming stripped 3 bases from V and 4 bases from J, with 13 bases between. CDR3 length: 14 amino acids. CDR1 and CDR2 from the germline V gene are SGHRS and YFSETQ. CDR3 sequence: CASSSSLFSTEAFF. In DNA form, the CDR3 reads TGCGCCAGCAGCTCCTCCCTGTTCAGCACTGAAGCTTTCTTT.

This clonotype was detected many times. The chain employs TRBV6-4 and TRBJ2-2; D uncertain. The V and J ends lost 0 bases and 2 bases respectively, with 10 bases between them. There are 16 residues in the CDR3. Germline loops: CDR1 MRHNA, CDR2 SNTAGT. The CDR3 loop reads CASSDSGTENTGELFF. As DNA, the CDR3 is TGTGCCAGCAGTGACTCAGGCACCGAAAACACCGGGGAGCTGTTTTTT.

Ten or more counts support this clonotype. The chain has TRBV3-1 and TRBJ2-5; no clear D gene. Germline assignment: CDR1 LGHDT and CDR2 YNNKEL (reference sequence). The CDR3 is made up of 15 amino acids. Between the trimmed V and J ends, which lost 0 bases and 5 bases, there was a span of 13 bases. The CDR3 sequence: CASSQDRAARETQYF. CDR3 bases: TGTGCCAGCAGCCAAGATAGGGCGGCGCGGGAGACCCAGTACTTC.

CDR3 region: CASSIGSRGGSTYEQYF. As DNA, the CDR3 is TGTGCCAGTAGTATAGGCTCGAGGGGGGGATCCACCTACGAGCAGTACTTC. This chain connects TRBV19 to TRBJ2-7; D is perhaps TRBD2 (7 bases). V lost 1 base to trimming and J lost 2 bases, with 18 bases between them. The CDR3 is 17 amino acids. Germline V lookup: CDR1 LNHDA, CDR2 SQIVND (reference sequence).